A selection of T cell receptor beta chains follows, all from one sample in a study of blood T cells in healthy people across ages. MiXCR, run by TCRdb on the 5' RACE reads, gives a single entry per CDR3 protein. The data show just under 550,000 distinct CDR3 sequences, nearly 25% seen once. These data are also associated with another study on T cells of mothers and their children.

The specimen sequenced was blood. Receptors were obtained from a boy under 18 in good health. Both conserved end residues are part of each CDR3. The D gene is left open where the match is weak. A clone size is listed for some rows: how often the clone was seen (once, few, many), or a class if it is expanded.

d_gene: .
abundance: .
j_gene: TRBJ2-3
v_gene: TRBV29-1
CDR3nt: TGCAGCGCTTCGGGAACCACAGATACGCAGTATTTT
CDR3aa: CSASGTTDTQYF

d_gene: .
abundance: .
j_gene: TRBJ2-7
v_gene: TRBV7-2
CDR3nt: TGTGCCAGCAGCCCGCAGGGGGACTCCTCCTACGAGCAGTACTTC
CDR3aa: CASSPQGDSSYEQYF

d_gene: .
abundance: .
j_gene: TRBJ1-4
v_gene: TRBV5-6
CDR3nt: TGTGCCAGCAGCGCACAGGGTGATGAAAAACTGTTTTTT
CDR3aa: CASSAQGDEKLFF

d_gene: TRBD1
abundance: .
j_gene: TRBJ2-7
v_gene: TRBV5-1
CDR3nt: TGCGCCAGCAGCTTGCCCCCGGGACAGGGGTGGACCTACGAGCAGTACTTC
CDR3aa: CASSLPPGQGWTYEQYF

d_gene: .
abundance: few
j_gene: TRBJ2-1
v_gene: TRBV9
CDR3nt: TGTGCCAGCAGCGTAGATGATGAGCAGTTCTTC
CDR3aa: CASSVDDEQFF

d_gene: TRBD2
abundance: .
j_gene: TRBJ2-1
v_gene: TRBV7-9
CDR3nt: TGTGCCAGCAGCTTAGGGACTAGCGGGCGGCTTAATGAGCAGTTCTTC
CDR3aa: CASSLGTSGRLNEQFF

d_gene: .
abundance: few
j_gene: TRBJ2-4
v_gene: TRBV28
CDR3nt: TGTGCCAGCAACTTGGGGCGGGGAGCCAAAAACATTCAGTACTTC
CDR3aa: CASNLGRGAKNIQYF

d_gene: .
abundance: few
j_gene: TRBJ2-7
v_gene: TRBV7-9
CDR3nt: TGTGCCAGCAGCTTAGAAGACAGGCTATCCTACGAGCAGTACTTC
CDR3aa: CASSLEDRLSYEQYF

d_gene: TRBD2
abundance: .
j_gene: TRBJ2-3
v_gene: TRBV7-6
CDR3nt: TGTGCCAGCTGCCCCAGGGGGGGACTAGCACCGACAGATACGCAGTATTTT
CDR3aa: CASCPRGGLAPTDTQYF

d_gene: TRBD2
abundance: once
j_gene: TRBJ2-5
v_gene: TRBV7-2
CDR3nt: TGTGCCAGCAGCTTAAGGCTAGCGGGGGGGAATTTTTTCAGACAAGAGACCCAGTACTTC
CDR3aa: CASSLRLAGGNFFRQETQYF

d_gene: TRBD1
abundance: once
j_gene: TRBJ1-4
v_gene: TRBV7-2
CDR3nt: TGTGCCAGCAGCCGGGACAGGAGGCGTGAAAAACTGTTTTTT
CDR3aa: CASSRDRRREKLFF

d_gene: TRBD1
abundance: many
j_gene: TRBJ2-7
v_gene: TRBV15
CDR3nt: TGTGCCACCAGCAGCGGGACAGGCCAACTAGGGCAGTACTTC
CDR3aa: CATSSGTGQLGQYF

d_gene: TRBD2
abundance: few
j_gene: TRBJ2-5
v_gene: TRBV5-6
CDR3nt: TGTGCCAGCAGCTTAGGACTAGCGGTTCACTTC
CDR3aa: CASSLGLAVHF

d_gene: .
abundance: .
j_gene: TRBJ1-2
v_gene: TRBV2
CDR3nt: TGTGCCAGCAGTGAAACCCAATCCTATGGCTACACCTTC
CDR3aa: CASSETQSYGYTF

d_gene: TRBD1
abundance: .
j_gene: TRBJ2-1
v_gene: TRBV7-9
CDR3nt: TGTGCCAGCAGCTTGGGACAGGCGAAAGAGAATGAGCAGTTCTTC
CDR3aa: CASSLGQAKENEQFF

d_gene: TRBD1
abundance: once
j_gene: TRBJ2-5
v_gene: TRBV25-1
CDR3nt: TGTGCCAGCAGTGAATATTGGGGACAGCTAGAGACCCAGTACTTC
CDR3aa: CASSEYWGQLETQYF

d_gene: TRBD2
abundance: .
j_gene: TRBJ2-5
v_gene: TRBV12-3/TRBV12-4
CDR3nt: TGTGCCAGCAGTTTAGGCGGGAGCCAAGAGACCCAGTCCTTC
CDR3aa: CASSLGGSQETQSF

d_gene: .
abundance: .
j_gene: TRBJ1-2
v_gene: TRBV20-1
CDR3nt: TGCAGTGCTAGAGACAGGGTGGAGGATGCCTATGGCTACACCTTC
CDR3aa: CSARDRVEDAYGYTF

d_gene: .
abundance: .
j_gene: TRBJ2-1
v_gene: TRBV29-1
CDR3nt: TGCAGCGGTTCAGGTGCTGTTCGTGATGAGCAGTTCTTC
CDR3aa: CSGSGAVRDEQFF

d_gene: .
abundance: .
j_gene: TRBJ1-4
v_gene: TRBV15
CDR3nt: TGTGCCACCAGCAGAGAGACATCAACTAATGAAAAACTGTTTTTT
CDR3aa: CATSRETSTNEKLFF

d_gene: .
abundance: few
j_gene: TRBJ2-2
v_gene: TRBV12-3/TRBV12-4
CDR3nt: TGTGCCAGCAGTTCGTACGGTAGTACCAACGGGGAGCTGTTTTTT
CDR3aa: CASSSYGSTNGELFF

d_gene: TRBD1
abundance: .
j_gene: TRBJ1-3
v_gene: TRBV28
CDR3nt: TGTGCCAGCACCGCCTCACAGGGGTTCTCTGGAAACACCATATATTTT
CDR3aa: CASTASQGFSGNTIYF

d_gene: .
abundance: .
j_gene: TRBJ1-3
v_gene: TRBV2
CDR3nt: TGTGCCAGCAGGATAGACAGAAGCTCTGGAAACACCATATATTTT
CDR3aa: CASRIDRSSGNTIYF

d_gene: .
abundance: many
j_gene: TRBJ2-7
v_gene: TRBV4-3
CDR3nt: TGCGCCAGCAGCCAAGATCCCGCTAGCGAGGGCGAGCAGTACTTC
CDR3aa: CASSQDPASEGEQYF

d_gene: .
abundance: .
j_gene: TRBJ2-2
v_gene: TRBV27
CDR3nt: TGTGCCAGCAGTCACACAGGGTTAACCGGGGAGCTGTTTTTT
CDR3aa: CASSHTGLTGELFF

d_gene: .
abundance: .
j_gene: TRBJ2-7
v_gene: TRBV27
CDR3nt: TGTGCCAGCAGTTTAAAATCTTTAGGGTACGAGCAGTACTTC
CDR3aa: CASSLKSLGYEQYF

d_gene: .
abundance: few
j_gene: TRBJ2-4
v_gene: TRBV28
CDR3nt: TGTGCCAGCAGTCTTCCCGGCATTCAGTACTTC
CDR3aa: CASSLPGIQYF

d_gene: .
abundance: .
j_gene: TRBJ2-7
v_gene: TRBV28
CDR3nt: TGTGCCAGCAGCCCCTTACAAGGGCCTTCCTACGAGCAGTACTTC
CDR3aa: CASSPLQGPSYEQYF

d_gene: TRBD2
abundance: .
j_gene: TRBJ2-5
v_gene: TRBV7-6
CDR3nt: TGTGCCAGCAGCTTAGAACTAGCGGGGGTGCGGGAGACCCAGTACTTC
CDR3aa: CASSLELAGVRETQYF

d_gene: TRBD1
abundance: few
j_gene: TRBJ2-5
v_gene: TRBV29-1
CDR3nt: TGCAGCGTTCCGGGACAGGGGAACCAAGAGACCCAGTACTTC
CDR3aa: CSVPGQGNQETQYF

d_gene: TRBD1
abundance: many
j_gene: TRBJ2-5
v_gene: TRBV20-1
CDR3nt: TGCAGTGCTAGAGGGACAGGGGGATGGGAGACCCAGTACTTC
CDR3aa: CSARGTGGWETQYF

d_gene: .
abundance: .
j_gene: TRBJ1-4
v_gene: TRBV21-1
CDR3nt: TGTGCCAGCAGTAGACGGCGTAATGAAAAACTGTTTTTT
CDR3aa: CASSRRRNEKLFF

d_gene: .
abundance: few
j_gene: TRBJ2-7
v_gene: TRBV15
CDR3nt: TGTGCCACCAGCAGAGAGAGCGATAGCTCCTACGAGCAGTACTTC
CDR3aa: CATSRESDSSYEQYF

d_gene: TRBD1
abundance: .
j_gene: TRBJ2-1
v_gene: TRBV20-1
CDR3nt: TGCAGTGCTACTGCCCGGGACAGGGGGCATAATGAGCAGTTCTTC
CDR3aa: CSATARDRGHNEQFF

d_gene: TRBD1
abundance: many
j_gene: TRBJ1-4
v_gene: TRBV24-1
CDR3nt: TGTGCCACCATGTCGGACAGGGAATCGGCGAATGAAAAACTGTTTTTT
CDR3aa: CATMSDRESANEKLFF

d_gene: TRBD2
abundance: .
j_gene: TRBJ2-1
v_gene: TRBV9
CDR3nt: TGTGCCAGCAGCGAGATTAGCGGGGGCTCCTGCAATGAGCAGTTCTTC
CDR3aa: CASSEISGGSCNEQFF

d_gene: .
abundance: .
j_gene: TRBJ2-6
v_gene: TRBV28
CDR3nt: TGTGCCAGCAGTCCAGTGTCGCTCTCTGGGGCCAACGTCCTGACTTTC
CDR3aa: CASSPVSLSGANVLTF

d_gene: TRBD2
abundance: few
j_gene: TRBJ2-5
v_gene: TRBV7-2
CDR3nt: TGTGCCAGCAGCTTAATTAGGGTGGGACTAGCGGGGGCAGAGACCCAGTACTTC
CDR3aa: CASSLIRVGLAGAETQYF

d_gene: TRBD2
abundance: .
j_gene: TRBJ2-1
v_gene: TRBV19
CDR3nt: TGTGCCACCGGACTAGCGGGGACCTACAATGAGCAGTTCTTC
CDR3aa: CATGLAGTYNEQFF

d_gene: .
abundance: few
j_gene: TRBJ1-5
v_gene: TRBV6-2/TRBV6-3
CDR3nt: TGTGCCAGCAGTTACTCGGAAGGAGGAACGATTAGAAGCAATCAGCCCCAGCATTTT
CDR3aa: CASSYSEGGTIRSNQPQHF

d_gene: .
abundance: few
j_gene: TRBJ1-1
v_gene: TRBV3-1
CDR3nt: TGTGCCAGCAGCCAAAGCTCCTTCCAGGGAAACACTGAAGCTTTCTTT
CDR3aa: CASSQSSFQGNTEAFF

d_gene: TRBD2
abundance: many
j_gene: TRBJ2-5
v_gene: TRBV12-3/TRBV12-4
CDR3nt: TGTGCCAGCAGCCCGGGACTAGCCAAGTCCCAAGAGACCCAGTACTTC
CDR3aa: CASSPGLAKSQETQYF

d_gene: .
abundance: .
j_gene: TRBJ2-7
v_gene: TRBV29-1
CDR3nt: TGCAGCCTACGGCCGCAGGGGTCCTACGAGCAGTACTTC
CDR3aa: CSLRPQGSYEQYF

d_gene: .
abundance: few
j_gene: TRBJ2-2
v_gene: TRBV29-1
CDR3nt: TGCAGCGTGCGGACAAACACCGGGGAGCTGTTTTTT
CDR3aa: CSVRTNTGELFF

d_gene: TRBD2
abundance: few
j_gene: TRBJ2-1
v_gene: TRBV11-2
CDR3nt: TGTGCCAGCAGCTTAGAACGGGGGGATAGAGACAATGAGCAGTTCTTC
CDR3aa: CASSLERGDRDNEQFF

d_gene: .
abundance: once
j_gene: TRBJ1-4
v_gene: TRBV3-1
CDR3nt: TGTGCCAGCAGCCACAGGAGTTGGAGGACTAATGAAAAACTGTTTTTT
CDR3aa: CASSHRSWRTNEKLFF

d_gene: TRBD2
abundance: few
j_gene: TRBJ2-7
v_gene: TRBV13
CDR3nt: TGTGCCAGCAAATCCGCTAGCGGCTCCTACGAGCAGTACTTC
CDR3aa: CASKSASGSYEQYF